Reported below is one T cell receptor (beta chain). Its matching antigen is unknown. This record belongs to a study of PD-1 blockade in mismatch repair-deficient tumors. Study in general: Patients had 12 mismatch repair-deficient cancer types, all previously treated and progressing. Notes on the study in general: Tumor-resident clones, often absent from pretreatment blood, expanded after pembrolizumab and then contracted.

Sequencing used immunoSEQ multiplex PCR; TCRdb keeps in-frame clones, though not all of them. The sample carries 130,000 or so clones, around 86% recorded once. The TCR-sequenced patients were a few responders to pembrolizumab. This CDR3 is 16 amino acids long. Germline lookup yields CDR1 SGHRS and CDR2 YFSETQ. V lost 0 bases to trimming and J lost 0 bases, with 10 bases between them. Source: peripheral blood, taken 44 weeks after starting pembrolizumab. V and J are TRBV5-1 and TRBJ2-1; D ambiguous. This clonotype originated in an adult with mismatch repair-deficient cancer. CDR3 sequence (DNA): TGCGCCAGCAGCTTGGCTCCTCGGAGCTCCTACAATGAGCAGTTCTTC. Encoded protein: CASSLAPRSSYNEQFF.